This T cell receptor (beta chain) was observed in a study of blood T cell repertoires in COVID-19. Study overall: Samples representing acute and convalescent COVID-19 were sourced from the United States, Italy and Spain.

The germline V gene encodes CDR1 GTSNPN and CDR2 SVGIG (reference sequence). V was clipped by 2 bases and J by 1 base, with 5 bases between them. The CDR3 runs 12 residues. As processed by the authors: The authors estimated nucleated cell counts from reference gene primer amplification. The repertoire was sequenced with immunoSEQ multiplex PCR; TCRdb's copy has only in-frame clones and lacks some. D and trimming were read from the DNA, whereas the V and J calls and clone size are those reported in that table. This table holds around 12,000 clones, roughly 91% found once. The TCR sequence derives from a woman aged 60-75 years with active COVID-19. Sequences were obtained from peripheral blood. The chain uses TRBV30 and TRBJ1-2; D gene unclear. This chain's CDR3 is CAWSNYNYGYTF. CDR3 nucleotide sequence: TGTGCCTGGAGTAACTATAACTATGGCTACACCTTC.